These T cell receptor beta chains were read from a single sample in a study of vaccination effects on CD4 cells after COVID-19. Produced via immunoSEQ multiplex PCR; TCRdb's table is partial and in-frame only. The sample records about 33,000 clones, more than 75% being singletons. No cognate antigen is known for these TCRs. The source material was CD4+ T cells from PBMCs cultured with HCoV-NL63 spike peptides, sampled after COVID-19 vaccination. These receptors came from a human donor who received a COVID-19 vaccine. Some clones in this sample may be carry-over from other donors' samples. CDR3s include the opening cysteine and the closing phenylalanine or tryptophan. D genes are given only for firm matches. Clone size is stated in some rows and not others, as once, few, many or a class when expanded.

size: -
V: TRBV30
J: TRBJ1-1
D: TRBD1
CDR3: CASRQGNTEAFF
DNA: TGTGCCTCCCGACAGGGGAACACTGAAGCTTTCTTT

size: -
V: TRBV3-1/TRBV3-2
J: TRBJ1-6
D: -
CDR3: CASSQDLFSGGLSPLHF
DNA: TGTGCCAGCAGCCAAGATCTCTTTTCGGGGGGCCTTTCACCCCTCCACTTT

size: -
V: TRBV12-3/TRBV12-4
J: TRBJ1-6
D: -
CDR3: CASSAALSPLHF
DNA: TGTGCCAGCAGTGCCGCCTTATCACCCCTCCACTTT

size: few
V: TRBV7-3
J: TRBJ2-5
D: TRBD1
CDR3: CASSLQGAETQYF
DNA: TGTGCCAGCAGCCTACAGGGGGCGGAGACCCAGTACTTC

size: few
V: TRBV14
J: TRBJ2-1
D: TRBD2
CDR3: CASSQDLGLFNNEQFF
DNA: TGTGCCAGCAGCCAAGATTTGGGACTATTTAACAATGAGCAGTTCTTC

size: once
V: TRBV6-5
J: TRBJ1-5
D: TRBD1
CDR3: CASAWGGQGEGAQHF
DNA: TGTGCCAGCGCATGGGGGGGACAGGGGGAGGGTGCCCAGCATTTT

size: -
V: TRBV5-1
J: TRBJ1-1
D: -
CDR3: CASSFFPAANTEAFF
DNA: TGCGCCAGCAGCTTTTTTCCGGCGGCGAACACTGAAGCTTTCTTT

size: -
V: TRBV24-1
J: TRBJ2-2
D: TRBD2
CDR3: CATSDTSGAVTGELFF
DNA: TGTGCCACCAGTGATACTAGCGGGGCTGTTACCGGGGAGCTGTTTTTT

size: -
V: TRBV19
J: TRBJ1-4
D: -
CDR3: CASSRLGQLNEKLFF
DNA: TGTGCCAGTAGTCGTTTGGGTCAGCTTAATGAAAAACTGTTTTTT

size: -
V: TRBV5-1
J: TRBJ2-1
D: TRBD2
CDR3: CASSAALRTSGGANEQFF
DNA: TGCGCCAGCAGCGCGGCTCTACGGACTAGCGGGGGGGCTAATGAGCAGTTCTTC

size: -
V: TRBV12-5
J: TRBJ2-5
D: -
CDR3: CASGHRYSPSQETQYF
DNA: TGTGCTAGTGGCCACCGATACAGCCCCTCTCAAGAGACCCAGTACTTC

size: -
V: TRBV10-3
J: TRBJ2-5
D: TRBD2
CDR3: CAIKGGGGEETQYF
DNA: TGTGCCATCAAAGGAGGCGGGGGGGAAGAGACCCAGTACTTC

size: -
V: TRBV9
J: TRBJ1-5
D: TRBD1
CDR3: CASSVVGTDQVAQHF
DNA: TGTGCCAGCAGCGTAGTAGGGACAGACCAAGTGGCCCAGCATTTT

size: -
V: TRBV5-1
J: TRBJ2-5
D: -
CDR3: CASSSGLESETQYF
DNA: TGCGCCAGCAGCTCGGGCCTGGAGTCGGAGACCCAGTACTTC

size: -
V: TRBV5-4
J: TRBJ2-1
D: -
CDR3: CASSTSGRVVHEQFF
DNA: TGTGCCAGCAGCACATCAGGACGGGTGGTACATGAGCAGTTCTTC

size: -
V: TRBV5-5
J: TRBJ2-3
D: -
CDR3: CASSLAAGRSTDTQYF
DNA: TGTGCCAGCAGCTTGGCGGCTGGTAGAAGCACAGATACGCAGTATTTT

size: -
V: TRBV10-3
J: TRBJ2-2
D: -
CDR3: CAIRSGTGELFF
DNA: TGTGCCATAAGATCAGGGACCGGGGAGCTGTTTTTT

size: -
V: TRBV4-1
J: TRBJ2-7
D: TRBD2
CDR3: CASSPGLAGEQYF
DNA: TGCGCCAGCAGCCCGGGACTAGCGGGCGAGCAGTACTTC

size: -
V: TRBV4-3
J: TRBJ2-4
D: -
CDR3: CASSQNKNIQYF
DNA: TGCGCCAGCAGCCAAAACAAAAACATTCAGTACTTC

size: -
V: TRBV5-1
J: TRBJ1-1
D: TRBD1
CDR3: CASSSETGVNTEAFF
DNA: TGCGCCAGCAGCTCAGAGACAGGGGTGAACACTGAAGCTTTCTTT

size: once
V: TRBV12-3/TRBV12-4
J: TRBJ2-3
D: -
CDR3: CASSPTTDTQYF
DNA: TGTGCCAGCAGTCCCACGACAGATACGCAGTATTTT

size: -
V: TRBV9
J: TRBJ1-5
D: -
CDR3: CASSVGRSLYSNQPQHF
DNA: TGTGCCAGCAGCGTAGGCCGATCACTCTATAGCAATCAGCCCCAGCATTTT

size: few
V: TRBV3-1/TRBV3-2
J: TRBJ1-2
D: -
CDR3: CASSQVPSFSVSYGYTF
DNA: TGTGCCAGCAGCCAAGTTCCCTCCTTCTCCGTTTCTTATGGCTACACCTTC

size: few
V: TRBV4-1
J: TRBJ1-5
D: -
CDR3: CASSQEWGTDPRSQPQHF
DNA: TGCGCCAGCAGCCAAGAGTGGGGGACGGACCCACGAAGTCAGCCCCAGCATTTT

size: -
V: TRBV6-5
J: TRBJ2-5
D: TRBD2
CDR3: CATRPAGGSQETQYF
DNA: TGTGCCACCCGCCCAGCGGGGGGTTCCCAAGAGACCCAGTACTTC

size: few
V: TRBV11-3
J: TRBJ1-5
D: -
CDR3: CASSSKGDQPQHF
DNA: TGTGCCAGCAGCTCAAAGGGTGACCAGCCCCAGCATTTT

size: -
V: TRBV2
J: TRBJ1-2
D: -
CDR3: CASSYTGTNYGYTF
DNA: TGTGCCAGCAGCTATACCGGGACTAACTATGGCTACACCTTC

size: once
V: TRBV19
J: TRBJ2-3
D: -
CDR3: CASSGTGFSTDTQYF
DNA: TGTGCCAGTAGTGGAACAGGGTTTAGCACAGATACGCAGTATTTT

size: -
V: TRBV20-1
J: TRBJ2-1
D: TRBD2
CDR3: CSASLAGIGNEQFF
DNA: TGCAGTGCCAGTCTAGCGGGGATCGGTAATGAGCAGTTCTTC

size: once
V: TRBV7-2
J: TRBJ2-7
D: TRBD1
CDR3: CASSLGTGSGEQYF
DNA: TGTGCCAGCAGCTTGGGGACAGGGTCGGGCGAGCAGTACTTC

size: -
V: TRBV7-9
J: TRBJ1-2
D: -
CDR3: CASSLAQGQGAYTF
DNA: TGTGCCAGCAGCTTAGCGCAGGGCCAGGGAGCCTACACCTTC